This TCR beta chain comes out of a study of CD8 T cells in ankylosing spondylitis. V gave up 1 base and J gave up 6 bases, with 10 bases separating them. CDR1 is MNHEY, CDR2 SMNVEV, per germline (reference sequence). This CDR3 is built from 14 residues. Notes on the study in general: Characteristic of ankylosing spondylitis blood, it appeared, was a TCR beta motif comprising about eight highly homologous variants. In synovial fluid and blood from reactive arthritis, some motif variants were previously reported. Disease-linked clones, CD8+, were relatively rare in peripheral blood. The clones that were linked to disease were reported to be significantly enriched in matched synovial fluid samples from ankylosing spondylitis patients.

This clonotype appeared many times. Its antigen is currently unknown. A quantitative 5'-RACE method, one with molecular barcodes, was used to make TCR beta libraries. TCRdb fed the 5' RACE reads into MiXCR, producing one record per CDR3 protein. The repertoire has some 840,000 distinct CDR3 sequences, about an eighth of them found once; the top ten carry about 0.49%. The material sequenced was blood, either unsorted or a sorted T cell fraction (not recorded which). The clonotype originates from a male donor with ankylosing spondylitis. The rearrangement links TRBV27 to TRBJ2-4; D possibly corresponds to TRBD2 (6 bases). The chain's CDR3 is CASSLYRGGNIQYF. The CDR3 DNA reads TGTGCCAGCAGTTTATATAGGGGAGGAAACATTCAGTACTTC.